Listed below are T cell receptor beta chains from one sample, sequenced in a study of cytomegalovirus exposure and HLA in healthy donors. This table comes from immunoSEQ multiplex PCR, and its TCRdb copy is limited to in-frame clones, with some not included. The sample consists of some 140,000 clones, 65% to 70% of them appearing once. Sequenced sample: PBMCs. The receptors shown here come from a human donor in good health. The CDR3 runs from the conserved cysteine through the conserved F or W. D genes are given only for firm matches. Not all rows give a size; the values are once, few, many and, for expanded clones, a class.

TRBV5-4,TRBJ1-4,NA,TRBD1,TGTGCCAGCAGCTTGGGAGCCAGACAGGGTGAGGAAAAACTGTTTTTT,CASSLGARQGEEKLFF
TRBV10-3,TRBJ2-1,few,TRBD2,TGTGCCATCAGAGATTCCGGGACTAGCGGGGGAAGCAATGAGCAGTTCTTC,CAIRDSGTSGGSNEQFF
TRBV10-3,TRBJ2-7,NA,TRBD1,TGTGCCATCAGTGACCCCGGGACAGGGATCTCCGAGCAGTACTTC,CAISDPGTGISEQYF
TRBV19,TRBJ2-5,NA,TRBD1,TGTGCCAGTACCCCGGGGACAGGGATGAAAGAGACCCAGTACTTC,CASTPGTGMKETQYF
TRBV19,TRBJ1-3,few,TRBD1,TGTGCCAGTAGTGACACCGGGACAGGCCACTCTGGAAACACCATATATTTT,CASSDTGTGHSGNTIYF
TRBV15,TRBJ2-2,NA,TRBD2,TGTGCCACCAGCAGAGATGCTGGGGGGGCCGGGGAGCTGTTTTTT,CATSRDAGGAGELFF
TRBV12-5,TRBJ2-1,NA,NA,TGTGCTAGTGGTCGTAGCGGTGCGGGGGAGCAGTTCTTC,CASGRSGAGEQFF
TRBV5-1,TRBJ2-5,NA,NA,TGCGCCAGCAGCTCCGGGACGGGGGGCGGAGAGACCCAGTACTTC,CASSSGTGGGETQYF
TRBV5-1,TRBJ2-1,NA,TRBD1,TGCGCCAGCAGCTTCTACCTACAGGGGGCCTACAATGAGCAGTTCTTC,CASSFYLQGAYNEQFF
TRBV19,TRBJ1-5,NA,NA,TGTGCCAGTACCCCACCGGGTTGGATTCAGCCCCAGCATTTT,CASTPPGWIQPQHF
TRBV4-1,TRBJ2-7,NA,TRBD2,TGCGCCAGCAGTTCTCGGACTAGCGGGAGTATCTACGAGCAGTACTTC,CASSSRTSGSIYEQYF
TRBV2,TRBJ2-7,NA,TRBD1,TGTGCCAGCACTCAGGGACAGGGGGGCTACGAGCAGTACTTC,CASTQGQGGYEQYF
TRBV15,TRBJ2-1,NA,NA,TGTGCCACCAGCAACCTAAGACAGTTGACCTACAATGAGCAGTTCTTC,CATSNLRQLTYNEQFF
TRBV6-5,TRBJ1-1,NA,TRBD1,TGTGCCAGCAGTTGGGGGGGACAGGGGCTGAACACTGAAGCTTTCTTT,CASSWGGQGLNTEAFF
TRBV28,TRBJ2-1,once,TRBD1,TGTGCCAGCAGTTCCGGGGGACAGGGTGACAATGAGCAGTTCTTC,CASSSGGQGDNEQFF
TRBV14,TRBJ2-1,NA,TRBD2,TGTGCCAGCAGCCCCTCGCGGGGGTACAATGAGCAGTTCTTC,CASSPSRGYNEQFF
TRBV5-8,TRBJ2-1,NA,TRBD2,TGTGCCAGCAGCCCGCCCGGGACTAGGAATGAGCAGTTCTTC,CASSPPGTRNEQFF
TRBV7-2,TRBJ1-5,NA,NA,TGTGCCAGCAGCTTAGTAGGAGATCAGCCCCAGCATTTT,CASSLVGDQPQHF
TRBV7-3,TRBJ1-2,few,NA,TGTGCCAGCAGCTCCGGCGGGGGTAATGGCTACACCTTC,CASSSGGGNGYTF
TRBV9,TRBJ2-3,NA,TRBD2,TGTGCCAGCAGCGGGTCCAGCGGGAGGGCCGGCACAGATACGCAGTATTTT,CASSGSSGRAGTDTQYF
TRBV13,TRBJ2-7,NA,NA,TGTGCCAGCAGCTTAGGCCTACGGGACGAGCAGTACTTC,CASSLGLRDEQYF
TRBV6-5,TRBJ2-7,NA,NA,TGTGCCAGCAGTTACTCGAGGCAGGGCCGGGGGGAGCAGTACTTC,CASSYSRQGRGEQYF
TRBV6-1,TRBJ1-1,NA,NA,TGTGCCAGCAGGGGACTAAGGGACACTGAAGCTTTCTTT,CASRGLRDTEAFF
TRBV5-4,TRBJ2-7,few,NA,TGTGCCAGCAGCTTGGGGCAGGGGTATACTTACGAGCAGTACTTC,CASSLGQGYTYEQYF
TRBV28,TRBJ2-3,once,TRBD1,TGTGCCAGCAGTGAGAGACAGGGTTTATCAGATACGCAGTATTTT,CASSERQGLSDTQYF
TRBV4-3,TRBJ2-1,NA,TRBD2,TGCGCCAGCAGCCAAGGACTAGCATCCTACAATGAGCAGTTCTTC,CASSQGLASYNEQFF
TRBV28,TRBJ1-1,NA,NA,TGTGCCAGCAGTCTTACATTTAACACTGAAGCTTTCTTT,CASSLTFNTEAFF
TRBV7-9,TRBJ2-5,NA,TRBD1,TGTGCCAGCAGCCATACAACAGGGGCCCAGTACTTC,CASSHTTGAQYF
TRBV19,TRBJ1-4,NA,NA,TGTGCCAGTAGCCTTAGTCCTAATGAAAAACTGTTTTTT,CASSLSPNEKLFF
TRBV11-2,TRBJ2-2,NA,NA,TGTGCCAGCACCCAGTTGCTACAGGGGAGGACCGGGGAGCTGTTTTTT,CASTQLLQGRTGELFF
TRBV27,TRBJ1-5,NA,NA,TGTGCCAGCAGTCCTTCGGGACTTCCCGGTGGGTGGGCCCAGCATTTT,CASSPSGLPGGWAQHF
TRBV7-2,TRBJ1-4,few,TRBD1,TGTGCCAGCAGCTCACAGGGACAGACTAATGAAAAACTGTTTTTT,CASSSQGQTNEKLFF
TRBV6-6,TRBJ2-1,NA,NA,TGTGCCAGCAGTTACGGGCGCTACAATGAGCAGTTCTTC,CASSYGRYNEQFF
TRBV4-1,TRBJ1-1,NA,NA,TGCGCCAGCAGCTCGGACATGAACACTGAAGCTTTCTTT,CASSSDMNTEAFF
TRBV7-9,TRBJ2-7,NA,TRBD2,TGTGCCAGCAGCCATGGGACTAGCGGGAATCAGTCCTACGAGCAGTACTTC,CASSHGTSGNQSYEQYF
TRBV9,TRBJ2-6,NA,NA,TGTGCCAGCAGCGTCCAATCCTCTGGGGCCAACGTCCTGACTTTC,CASSVQSSGANVLTF
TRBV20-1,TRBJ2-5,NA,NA,TGCTCCCCCCCGGGGAGAGAGACCCAGTACTTC,CSPPGRETQYF
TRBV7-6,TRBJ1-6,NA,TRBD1,TGTGCCAGCAGGGGACAGCCCAATTCACCCCTCCACTTT,CASRGQPNSPLHF
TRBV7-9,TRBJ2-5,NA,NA,TGTGCCAGCAGCCAAGCGGAGGTCAGGTCCGAGACCCAGTACTTC,CASSQAEVRSETQYF
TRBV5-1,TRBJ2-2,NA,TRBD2,TGCGCCAGCAGCTTGGTTAGCGGGAGCGGGACCGGGGAGCTGTTTTTT,CASSLVSGSGTGELFF
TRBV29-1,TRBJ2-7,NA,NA,TGCAGCGTTCGCCCGGTCCCTAGCTACTACGAGCAGTACTTC,CSVRPVPSYYEQYF
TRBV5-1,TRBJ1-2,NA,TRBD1,TGCGCCAGCAGATCGACAGGGGGCGACTATGGCTACACCTTC,CASRSTGGDYGYTF
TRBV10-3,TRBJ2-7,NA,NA,TGTGCCATCAGTGAGTGGCAGGACTACGAGCAGTACTTC,CAISEWQDYEQYF
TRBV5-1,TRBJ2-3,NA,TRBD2,TGCGCCAGCAGCTTGGCCTTCCTTGGGAGGGTCACAGATACGCAGTATTTT,CASSLAFLGRVTDTQYF
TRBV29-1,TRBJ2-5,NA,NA,TGCAGCGCGGGATCACTTGGAGGGTGGGAAGAGACCCAGTACTTC,CSAGSLGGWEETQYF
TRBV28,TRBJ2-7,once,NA,TGTGCCAGCAGTTTGGGGGGTTCTCTCTACGAGCAGTACTTC,CASSLGGSLYEQYF
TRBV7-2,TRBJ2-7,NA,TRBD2,TGTGCCAGCAGCTTAGGGAGCGGGAGGTCCTACGAGCAGTACTTC,CASSLGSGRSYEQYF
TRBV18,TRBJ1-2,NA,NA,TGTGCCAGCTCACCCGGGACCGGGGGTTCCTTCTATGGCTACACCTTC,CASSPGTGGSFYGYTF
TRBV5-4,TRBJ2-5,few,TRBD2,TGTGCCAGCAGCTTGGGGGGAGGGTCCCAAGAGACCCAGTACTTC,CASSLGGGSQETQYF
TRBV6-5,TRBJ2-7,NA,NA,TGTGCCAGCAGTTACACGCAGGGTTGGTACGAGCAGTACTTC,CASSYTQGWYEQYF
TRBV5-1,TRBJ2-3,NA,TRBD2,TGCGCCAGCAGCTTGACTAGCGGGGTTAGCACAGATACGCAGTATTTT,CASSLTSGVSTDTQYF
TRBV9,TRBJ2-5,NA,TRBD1,TGTGCCAGCAGCGTGGACAGGGGGGGGGAGACCCAGTACTTC,CASSVDRGGETQYF
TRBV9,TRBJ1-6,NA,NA,TGTGCCAGCAGCGTAGCCGTCGATTCACCCCTCCACTTT,CASSVAVDSPLHF